One and the same sample provided the 31 T cell receptor beta chains below, sequenced in a study of blood T cells in healthy people across ages (dated by TCRdb to between 2014 and 2017). Library prep was done by 5' RACE. Data came from an Illumina HiSeq 2500. A second PCR of about 6 to 11 cycles was performed with a sample-barcoded 5' primer and a J-beta primer mix. TCRdb trimmed public reads at Q25 via fastp, called clones via MiXCR and kept in-frame beta chains. Each record represents a unique CDR3 protein, reported with the most common genes and DNA among its rows. This sample lists about 280,000 distinct CDR3 sequences; roughly 27% were detected once. The leading ten clones occupy 29% of the sample. The sequenced sample consisted of blood. These receptor sequences come from a woman between 65 and 79 years old in good health.

V gene TRBV19 combines with J gene TRBJ1-5; D is undetermined. CDR3 length equals 12 residues. Germline CDR1 and CDR2: LNHDA and SQIVND (reference sequence). V gave up 7 bases and J gave up 5 bases, with 9 bases separating them. In DNA form, the CDR3 reads TGTGCCAGTAAAGACTTTGATCAGCCCCAGCATTTT. It yields the protein CASKDFDQPQHF. The whole variable domain, remainder taken from reference TRBV19 and TRBJ1-5, is DGGITQSPKYLFRKEGQNVTLSCEQNLNHDAMYWYRQDPGQGLRLIYYSQIVNDFQKGDIAEGYSVSREKKESFPLTVTSAQKNPTAFYLCASKDFDQPQHFGDGTRLSIL.

In the case of this clonotype: Since the CDR3 does not end with the conserved phenylalanine or tryptophan, this likely comes from a read error. The DNA is left out, because the CDR3 cannot be placed on it with certainty; the CDR3 is given as TCRdb lists it. The chain carries TRBV29-1 and TRBJ2-7; the table's D call of TRBD1 was not tested on the DNA. The CDR3 totals 11 residues, both ends included. In germline, CDR1 is SQVTM, CDR2 ANQGSEA. CDR3 in amino acids: CSVSNRDRPFI.

The chain combines TRBV15 with TRBJ2-1, with a possible D match to TRBD1 (6 bases). The J call is uncertain, as TRBJ2-7 better fits the DNA end. From germline, CDR1 is LNHNV and CDR2 YYDKDF (reference sequence). This CDR3 contains 14 residues. CDR3: CATSGRDIFPEQYF. CDR3 bases: TGTGCCACCAGCGGACGGGACATATTCCCCGAGCAGTACTTC.

This clonotype was recorded at least ten times. This chain joins TRBV25-1 and TRBJ1-4, with a tentative D call TRBD1 (6 bases). Germline loops: CDR1 MGHDK, CDR2 SYGVNS. V lost 2 bases and J lost 5, with 12 bases in between. CDR3 length: 15 amino acids. In DNA form, the CDR3 reads TGTGCCAGCAGTGAAACAGGACAGCCGAATGAAAAACTGTTTTTT. As protein: CASSETGQPNEKLFF.

The sample holds a few counts of this clonotype. CDR3 coding DNA: TGCAGTGCTGCTTCCTCGGAGGGTAACTATGGCTACACCTTC. The encoded protein is CSAASSEGNYGYTF. J is TRBJ1-2 and V is TRBV20-1; D is unresolved. The CDR3 totals 14 residues. From germline, CDR1 is DFQATT and CDR2 SNEGSKA (reference sequence). With 5 bases removed from V and 1 base from J, the gap between germline ends came to 14 bases.

V and J are TRBV14 and TRBJ1-2; maybe TRBD1 (6 bases). Germline V gives CDR1 SGHDN, CDR2 FVKESK. V shed 4 bases and J shed 5 bases, with 14 bases lying between them. The CDR3 has 14 residues. The CDR3 region is CASSPGTNLYGYTF. DNA of the CDR3: TGTGCCAGCAGCCCAGGGACAAATCTTTATGGCTACACCTTC. Combining the CDR3 with reference TRBV14 and TRBJ1-2 gives the whole variable domain EAGVTQFPSHSVIEKGQTVTLRCDPISGHDNLYWYRRVMGKEIKFLLHFVKESKQDESGMPNNRFLAERTGGTYSTLKVQPAELEDSGVYFCASSPGTNLYGYTFGSGTRLTVV.

This clonotype turned up a few times. The V and J genes are TRBV24-1 and TRBJ2-7; no clear D gene. Between the trimmed V and J ends, which lost 7 bases and 1 base, there was a span of 7 bases. CDR3 length equals 12 residues. The germline V gene has CDR1 KGHDR and CDR2 SFDVKD. CDR3 sequence (DNA): TGTGCCACCAGCGGCGGTTCCTACGAGCAGTACTTC. It specifies CATSGGSYEQYF.

This clonotype showed up just a few times. The rearrangement links TRBV4-1 to TRBJ2-3, with D possibly TRBD1 on 6 matching bases. Per the germline V gene, CDR1 is MGHRA and CDR2 is YSYEKL. The CDR3 is made up of 15 amino acids. V was clipped by 3 bases and J by 1 base, with 11 bases between them. The CDR3 sequence: CASSHSGQRTDTQYF. The CDR3 DNA follows: TGCGCCAGCAGCCATTCCGGACAGCGCACAGATACGCAGTATTTT.

In this sample, this clonotype turned up a few times. This chain links TRBV6-1 with TRBJ1-2; D may be TRBD1 (6 bases). There are 15 residues in the CDR3. Trimming shortened V by 5 bases and J by 4 bases, and 17 bases separated the two germline ends. The germline gives CDR1 MNHNS, CDR2 SASEGT. The CDR3 loop is CASSITTGASYGYTF. The CDR3 coding sequence is TGTGCCAGCAGTATAACGACAGGAGCAAGCTATGGCTACACCTTC.

V gene TRBV20-1 combines with J gene TRBJ2-1; 10 nucleotides match TRBD2. The J call is doubtful: the DNA matches TRBJ2-7 better. This CDR3 is built from 13 residues. In germline, CDR1 is DFQATT, CDR2 SNEGSKA (reference sequence). The CDR3 DNA sequence: TGCAGTGCTACTAGCGGGAGCTCCTACGAGCAGTACTTC. Its translation: CSATSGSSYEQYF.

V and J are TRBV21-1 and TRBJ2-5; the D call of TRBD2 is as the table states it, not checked on the DNA. The DNA end lines up better with TRBJ2-1; the J call may be wrong. TRBV21-1 is shown as a pseudogene. The CDR3 spans 13 residues. CDR3 DNA: TGTGCCAGCAGCCCTACTAGCCCCAATGAGCAGTTCTTC. Protein sequence: CASSPTSPNEQFF.

The rearrangement links TRBV2 to TRBJ2-5; 11 bases line up with TRBD2. Gene TRBJ2-1 matches the end of the DNA better, so the J call may be wrong. Germline-derived CDR1 and CDR2 are SNHLY and FYNNEI. This CDR3 contains 13 residues. The CDR3, as DNA: TGTGCCAGCAGTGAATCAGGGACTAGCGGACAGTTCTTC. This sequence encodes CASSESGTSGQFF.

A few counts support this clonotype. This chain links TRBV2 with TRBJ2-1, with D uncertain. The germline gives CDR1 SNHLY, CDR2 FYNNEI. The length of the CDR3 is 11 residues. V was pared by 8 bases and J by 10 bases, with 12 bases between. CDR3 DNA: TGTGCCAGCGGACCTGAGACGGAGCAGTTCTTC. It is translated as CASGPETEQFF.

This chain uses TRBV14 with TRBJ1-4; no clear D. Germline V gene sequence: CDR1 SGHDN, CDR2 FVKESK. V was shortened by 3 bases and J by 5 bases, with 10 bases between the two germline ends. The CDR3 spans 14 residues. The CDR3 bases are TGTGCCAGCAGCCAGAGGACTGCCAATGAAAAACTGTTTTTT. Its translation: CASSQRTANEKLFF.

The chain employs TRBV27 and TRBJ2-2; D is unclear. V gave up 4 bases and J gave up 5 bases, with 8 bases separating them. The CDR3 runs 13 residues. Germline V CDR1 and CDR2: MNHEY, SMNVEV (reference sequence). The CDR3 DNA is TGTGCCAGCAGTTCCCGCGCGACCGGGGAGCTGTTTTTT. Translated: CASSSRATGELFF.

The chain recombines TRBV29-1 with TRBJ2-7; 12 bases agree with TRBD2. The CDR3 totals 15 residues. Unmatched junction bases numbered 7, after V lost 6 bases and J lost 1 base. From germline, CDR1 is SQVTM and CDR2 ANQGSEA. The CDR3 reads CSVTRGLAGSYEQYF. DNA for the CDR3: TGCAGCGTGACACGAGGACTAGCGGGGTCCTACGAGCAGTACTTC.

This clonotype was seen more than once but under ten times. CDR3: CATRQGSADTQYF. The CDR3 DNA sequence: TGCGCCACCAGACAGGGATCCGCAGATACGCAGTATTTT. The rearrangement joins TRBV10-2 to TRBJ2-3; 7 nucleotides line up with TRBD1. The V gene's germline CDR1 is WSHSY and CDR2 SAAADI. Trimming at V came to 10 bases and at J to 4 bases, leaving 8 bases not matched to a gene. CDR3 length: 13 amino acids.

The genes are TRBV12-3 or TRBV12-4 and TRBJ2-7; the match to TRBD2 covers 10 bases. V gave up 5 bases and J gave up 2 bases; unmatched junction bases: 6. CDR3 length: 15 amino acids. In nucleotides, the CDR3 is TGTGCCAGCAGTCCCTGGACTAGCGGTGCCTACGAGCAGTACTTC. Residues: CASSPWTSGAYEQYF.

This CDR3 reads CASSIARQGADTQYF. The DNA for the CDR3 is TGTGCCAGCAGTATAGCCCGACAGGGTGCAGATACGCAGTATTTT. The rearrangement links TRBV28 to TRBJ2-3; 7 nucleotides line up with TRBD1. This CDR3 spans 15 amino acids. The trim removed 5 bases at V and 4 bases at J, leaving 9 bases unmatched. The germline CDR1 and CDR2 sequences are MDHEN and SYDVKM.

This clonotype was recorded many times. The V and J genes are TRBV29-1 and TRBJ2-5; D is uncertain. The assigned J gene may be wrong: the sequence end matches TRBJ2-1 better. The CDR3 length is 12 residues. The germline V gene has CDR1 SQVTM and CDR2 ANQGSEA. The CDR3 region has the DNA TGCAGCGTTGAAGATCTTCGAGGTGAGCAGTTCTTC. The encoded protein is CSVEDLRGEQFF.

J is TRBJ2-5 and V is TRBV18; D is ambiguous. V was pared by 3 bases and J by 9 bases, with 20 bases between. Germline lookup yields CDR1 KGHSH and CDR2 LQKENI. CDR3 length: 15 residues. The CDR3 nucleotides read TGTGCCAGCTCACCCCCGGCGGCCCAGAAACGGGCCCAGTACTTC. It is translated as CASSPPAAQKRAQYF.

This clonotype has just a few counts. Since a much larger clone is just one base distant, this may be a read error. This chain joins TRBV7-2 and TRBJ2-3; D is uncertain. Germline lookup yields CDR1 SGHTA and CDR2 FQGNSA. Trimming removed 8 bases from V and 6 bases from J, with 9 bases in between. The CDR3 is 11 amino acids. The DNA of the CDR3 is TGTGCCAGCGGCTCGCGGGATACGCAGTATTTT. It specifies CASGSRDTQYF.

In the case of this clonotype: The CDR3 does not close with the conserved phenylalanine or tryptophan, likely indicating a read error. This rearrangement joins TRBV20-1 to TRBJ1-2; TRBD1 might be the D (5 bases). CDR1 and CDR2 (germline): DFQATT, SNEGSKA (reference sequence). This CDR3 is 13 amino acids long. V dropped 3 bases and J dropped 2 bases, with 10 bases sitting between them. CDR3 nucleotides: TGCAGTGCTAGGGTCTCAGGGAACTATGGCTACACCCTC. Translating it yields CSARVSGNYGYTL.

V gene TRBV7-9 combines with J gene TRBJ1-1, with unresolved D. From germline, CDR1 is SEHNR and CDR2 FQNEAQ (reference sequence). V was trimmed by 5 bases and J by 5 bases, leaving 9 bases between them. The CDR3 totals 12 residues. This CDR3 is CASSMVNTEAFF. CDR3 DNA sequence: TGTGCCAGCAGCATGGTAAATACTGAAGCTTTCTTT.

J is TRBJ2-5 and V is TRBV5-1; a possible D gene is TRBD2 (6 bases). CDR3 length equals 15 residues. Deletions cut 3 bases from V and 3 bases from J, with 15 bases between. Germline assignment: CDR1 SGHRS and CDR2 YFSETQ. This chain's CDR3 is CASSSLGLFEETQYF. CDR3 DNA sequence: TGCGCCAGCAGCTCCCTTGGACTATTTGAAGAGACCCAGTACTTC. Combining the CDR3 with reference TRBV5-1 and TRBJ2-5 gives the whole variable domain KAGVTQTPRYLIKTRGQQVTLSCSPISGHRSVSWYQQTPGQGLQFLFEYFSETQRNKGNFPGRFSGRQFSNSRSEMNVSTLELGDSALYLCASSSLGLFEETQYFGPGTRLLVL.

CDR3 loop: CASSLARRVDQETQYF. In nucleotides, the CDR3 is TGTGCCAGCAGTTTAGCGCGGAGAGTGGACCAAGAGACCCAGTACTTC. The chain joins TRBV12-3 or TRBV12-4 to TRBJ2-5; D ambiguous. V lost 0 bases to trimming and J lost 0 bases, with 11 bases between them. This CDR3 contains 16 residues.

This clonotype showed up just a few times. The chain carries TRBV15 and TRBJ1-5, with D perhaps TRBD1 (5 bases). Trimming shortened V by 5 bases and J by 4 bases, and 18 bases separated the two germline ends. There are 16 residues in the CDR3. The germline V gene encodes CDR1 LNHNV and CDR2 YYDKDF (reference sequence). The CDR3 DNA reads as TGTGCCACCAGCGACCGGGACCGGGCAATAAATCAGCCCCAGCATTTT. Translating it yields CATSDRDRAINQPQHF.

The gene calls are TRBV28 and TRBJ1-3; D not resolved. Trimming removed 4 bases at V and 4 bases at J, with 17 bases between. Per the germline V gene, CDR1 is MDHEN and CDR2 is SYDVKM. CDR3 length: 16 amino acids. The CDR3 sequence: CASSSPGRTPGNTIYF. CDR3 DNA sequence: TGTGCCAGCAGTTCCCCCGGGAGGACTCCCGGAAACACCATATATTTT.

There are a few counts of this clonotype. The V gene is TRBV28, the J gene TRBJ2-4; no clear D. Trimming pared 4 bases from V and 4 bases from J, leaving 11 bases between. The germline CDR1 and CDR2 sequences are MDHEN and SYDVKM. The CDR3 is 14 amino acids. The CDR3 DNA is TGTGCCAGCAGTTCGCCTAGGAGAAAAAACATTCAGTACTTC. It codes for CASSSPRRKNIQYF.

In this sample, this clonotype turned up a few times. The chain couples TRBV7-8 to TRBJ2-5, with 8 positions matching TRBD1. This CDR3 region has 12 residues. The germline V gene has CDR1 SGHVS and CDR2 FQNEAQ. J was trimmed by 9 bases and V by 7 bases; bases with no gene match: 7. This CDR3 reads CASTLGQAAQYF. The CDR3 DNA follows: TGTGCCAGCACCCTGGGACAGGCGGCCCAGTACTTC.

This chain uses TRBV2 with TRBJ2-5, with D perhaps being TRBD1 or TRBD2 (6 bases each). The CDR3 runs 13 residues. CDR1 SNHLY and CDR2 FYNNEI come from the germline V gene. The V and J ends lost 6 bases and 4 bases respectively, with 12 bases between them. In DNA, the CDR3 is TGTGCCAGCAGCGGGGGACAACTAGAGACCCAGTACTTC. Amino acid sequence: CASSGGQLETQYF. Supplemented by reference TRBV2 and TRBJ2-5, the full variable domain reads EPEVTQTPSHQVTQMGQEVILRCVPISNHLYFYWYRQILGQKVEFLVSFYNNEISEKSEIFDDQFSVERPDGSNFTLKIRSTKLEDSAMYFCASSGGQLETQYFGPGTRLLVL.